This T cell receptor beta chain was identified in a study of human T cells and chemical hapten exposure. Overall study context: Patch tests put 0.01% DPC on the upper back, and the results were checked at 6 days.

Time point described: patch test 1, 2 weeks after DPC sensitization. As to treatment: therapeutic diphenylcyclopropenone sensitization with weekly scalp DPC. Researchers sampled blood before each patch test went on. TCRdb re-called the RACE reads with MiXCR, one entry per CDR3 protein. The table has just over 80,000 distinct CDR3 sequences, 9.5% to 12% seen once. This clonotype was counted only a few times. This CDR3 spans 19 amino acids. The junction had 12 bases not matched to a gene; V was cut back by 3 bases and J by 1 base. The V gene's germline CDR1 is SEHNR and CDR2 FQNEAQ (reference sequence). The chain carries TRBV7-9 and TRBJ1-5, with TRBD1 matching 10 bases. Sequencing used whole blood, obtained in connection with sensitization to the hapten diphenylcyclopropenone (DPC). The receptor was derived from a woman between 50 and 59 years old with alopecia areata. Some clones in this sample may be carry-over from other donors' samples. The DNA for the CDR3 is TGTGCCAGCAGCTTTTACACCGGGACAGGGGTATCAAGCAATCAGCCCCAGCATTTT. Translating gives CASSFYTGTGVSSNQPQHF.